These 2 T cell receptor beta chains were sequenced from one sample in a study of blood T cells in healthy people across ages. Through a sample-barcoded 5' primer and a J-beta primer mix, a second PCR was run for about 6 to 12 cycles. From the 5' RACE reads, TCRdb called clonotypes with MiXCR, one entry per CDR3 protein. There are 1.5 million to 2 million distinct CDR3 sequences in the sample; roughly 27% occur only once, and 7.7% lies in the top ten. The sample taken for sequencing was blood. Every receptor here comes from a woman aged 30 to 39 in good health.

This clonotype was detected only a few times. This chain's CDR3 is CASSLTGGTGDEQFF. CDR3 DNA: TGCGCCAGCAGCTTGACAGGGGGTACGGGGGATGAGCAGTTCTTC. The chain carries TRBV5-1 and TRBJ2-1; 8 bases are shared with TRBD1. This CDR3 has 15 amino acids. With 1 base clipped from V and 8 bases from J, the junction kept 8 bases outside the gene matches. Germline V gene sequence: CDR1 SGHRS, CDR2 YFSETQ.

This clonotype was recorded a few times. The chain links TRBV11-2 to TRBJ1-6; D gene ambiguous. The V gene lost 5 bases and the J gene lost 10 bases, with 18 bases spanning the gap. Germline assignment: CDR1 SGHAT and CDR2 FQNNGV. This CDR3 region has 15 residues. CDR3 loop: CASSLLVGKGSPLHF. For the CDR3, the DNA is TGTGCCAGCAGCCTGTTAGTTGGGAAAGGCTCACCCCTCCACTTT. The full variable domain, rest sourced from reference TRBV11-2 and TRBJ1-6, is EAGVAQSPRYKIIEKRQSVAFWCNPISGHATLYWYQQILGQGPKLLIQFQNNGVVDDSQLPKDRFSAERLKGVDSTLKIQPAKLEDSAVYLCASSLLVGKGSPLHFGNGTRLTVT.